This T cell receptor beta chain was identified in a study of T cells in Graves' hyperthyroidism and ophthalmopathy. Diagnostic decisions used clinical symptoms, serum thyroxine and TRAb, thyroid ultrasound and orbital computed tomography. There were TCR beta CDR3 regions amplified from RNA transcripts. HTBI primers were employed in a first-round RT-PCR of the TCR CDR3. TCRdb processed the multiplex PCR reads anew with MiXCR; each CDR3 protein has one entry. Of 550,000 to 600,000 distinct CDR3 sequences listed, more than 45% are singletons. Unmatched junction bases numbered 14, after V lost 5 bases and J lost 5 bases. The CDR3 sequence is 16 residues long. Germline V lookup: CDR1 SEHNR, CDR2 FQNEAQ (reference sequence).

The sample was peripheral blood or thyroid tissue (not recorded which). The J gene is TRBJ2-5, the V gene TRBV7-9; the match to TRBD1 covers 7 bases. The sequence came from an adult woman with Graves' disease, either hyperthyroidism or ophthalmopathy (not recorded which). The CDR3 bases are TGTGCCAGCAGCCCCAGGGGGACAGTCCGTACGGAGACCCAGTACTTC. Protein product: CASSPRGTVRTETQYF.